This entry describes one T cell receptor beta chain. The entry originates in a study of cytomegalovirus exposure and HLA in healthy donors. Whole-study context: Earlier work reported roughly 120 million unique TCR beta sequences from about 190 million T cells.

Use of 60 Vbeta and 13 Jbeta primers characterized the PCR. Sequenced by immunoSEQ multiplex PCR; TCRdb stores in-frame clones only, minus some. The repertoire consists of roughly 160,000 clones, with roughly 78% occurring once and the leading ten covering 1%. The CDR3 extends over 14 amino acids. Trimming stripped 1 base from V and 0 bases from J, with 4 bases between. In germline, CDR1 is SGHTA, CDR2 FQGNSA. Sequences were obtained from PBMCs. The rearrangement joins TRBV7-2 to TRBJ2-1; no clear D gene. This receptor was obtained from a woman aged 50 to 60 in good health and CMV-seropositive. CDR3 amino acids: CASSLDGSYNEQFF. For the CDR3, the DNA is TGTGCCAGCAGCTTAGACGGCTCCTACAATGAGCAGTTCTTC.